One and the same sample provided the 7 T cell receptor beta chains below, sequenced in a study of cytomegalovirus exposure and HLA in healthy donors. This PCR relied on a set of 60 Vbeta primers and 13 Jbeta primers. Assay: immunoSEQ multiplex PCR; the TCRdb copy retains only in-frame clones and omits some. This sample carries roughly 160,000 clones, about 72% of them seen once, and the ten largest clones take around 2%. Material: PBMCs. The receptors were gathered from a man in his fifties or sixties in good health and CMV-seropositive.

This chain connects TRBV14 to TRBJ2-7; the match to TRBD1 covers 7 bases. Germline loops: CDR1 SGHDN, CDR2 FVKESK. Unmatched junction bases numbered 3, after V lost 1 base and J lost 3 bases. The CDR3 has 14 residues. This CDR3 is CASSQGTGNYEQYF. The CDR3, as DNA: TGTGCCAGCAGCCAAGGGACAGGAAACTACGAGCAGTACTTC.

The V and J genes are TRBV28 and TRBJ2-1, with D possibly TRBD1 on 5 matching bases. Trimming took 4 bases from V and 10 from J, leaving 5 bases between them. This CDR3 is 10 amino acids long. Germline V lookup: CDR1 MDHEN, CDR2 SYDVKM. Here the CDR3 DNA reads TGTGCCAGCAGTTGGACAGAGCAGTTCTTC. Protein sequence: CASSWTEQFF.

This clone was counted between two and nine times. The gene calls are TRBV30 and TRBJ2-1, with 10 bases identical to TRBD2. The ends lost 0 bases at V and 10 bases at J; junction bases unmatched: 9. The length of the CDR3 is 15 residues. Germline V gene lookup returns CDR1 GTSNPN and CDR2 SVGIG (reference sequence). The CDR3: CAWSVGAGGRREQFF. The CDR3 DNA sequence: TGTGCCTGGAGTGTAGGAGCGGGGGGGCGTAGAGAGCAGTTCTTC.

The chain uses TRBV5-1 and TRBJ1-1; D might be TRBD1 (5 bases). Between the trimmed V and J ends, which lost 0 bases and 0 bases, there was a span of 9 bases. Germline V gives CDR1 SGHRS, CDR2 YFSETQ. The CDR3 length is 15 residues. CDR3 region: CASSLGAGLNTEAFF. DNA of the CDR3: TGCGCCAGCAGCTTGGGAGCAGGGTTGAACACTGAAGCTTTCTTT.

V and J are TRBV10-3 and TRBJ1-6, with 7 bases that match TRBD1. CDR1 is ENHRY and CDR2 is SYGVKD in the germline V gene. There are 16 residues in the CDR3. J gave up 0 bases and V 6 bases, and 5 bases lay outside the gene matches. CDR3 sequence reads: CAISLTGPSYNSPLHF. The CDR3 region has the DNA TGTGCCATCAGCCTGACAGGGCCCTCCTATAATTCACCCCTCCACTTT.

The chain is built from TRBV7-3 and TRBJ1-2; D unclear. This CDR3 has 11 residues. Germline V gene data show CDR1 as SGHTA and CDR2 as FQGTGA. The germline V and J ends were trimmed by 4 bases and 4 bases, with 4 bases remaining between them. The CDR3 DNA sequence: TGTGCCAGCAGCTCAGGCTATGGCTACACCTTC. This sequence encodes CASSSGYGYTF. Variable domain in full (rest from reference TRBV7-3 and TRBJ1-2): GAGVSQTPSNKVTEKGKYVELRCDPISGHTALYWYRQSLGQGPEFLIYFQGTGAADDSGLPNDRFFAVRPEGSVSTLKIQRTERGDSAVYLCASSSGYGYTFGSGTRLTVV.

The V and J genes are TRBV11-2 and TRBJ2-1, with 7 bases matching TRBD1. V shed 7 bases and J 0 bases; nucleotides not matched to a gene: 9. The CDR3 contains 16 residues. Looked up from germline, CDR1 is SGHAT and CDR2 is FQNNGV. The CDR3 DNA reads as TGTGCCAGCAACACAGGGGTGGGGAGCTCCTACAATGAGCAGTTCTTC. It yields the protein CASNTGVGSSYNEQFF. Together with reference TRBV11-2 and TRBJ2-1, the CDR3 gives the full variable domain: EAGVAQSPRYKIIEKRQSVAFWCNPISGHATLYWYQQILGQGPKLLIQFQNNGVVDDSQLPKDRFSAERLKGVDSTLKIQPAKLEDSAVYLCASNTGVGSSYNEQFFGPGTRLTVL.